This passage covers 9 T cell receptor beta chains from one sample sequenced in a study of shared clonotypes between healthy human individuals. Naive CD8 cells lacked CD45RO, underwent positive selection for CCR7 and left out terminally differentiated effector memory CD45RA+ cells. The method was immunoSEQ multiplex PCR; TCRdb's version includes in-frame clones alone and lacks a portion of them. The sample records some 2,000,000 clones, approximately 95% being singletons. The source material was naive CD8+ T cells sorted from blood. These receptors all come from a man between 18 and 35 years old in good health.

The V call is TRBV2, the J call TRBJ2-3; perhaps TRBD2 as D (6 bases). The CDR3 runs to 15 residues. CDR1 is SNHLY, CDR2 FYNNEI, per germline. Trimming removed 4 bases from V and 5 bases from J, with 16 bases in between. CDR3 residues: CASSGMGRPGDTQYF. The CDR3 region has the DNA TGTGCCAGCAGTGGGATGGGGAGGCCAGGAGATACGCAGTATTTT.

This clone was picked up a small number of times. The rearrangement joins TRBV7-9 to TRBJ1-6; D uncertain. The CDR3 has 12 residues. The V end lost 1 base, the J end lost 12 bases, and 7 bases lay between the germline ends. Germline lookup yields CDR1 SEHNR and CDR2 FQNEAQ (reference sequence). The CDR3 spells CASSLGQQPLHF. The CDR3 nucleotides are TGTGCCAGCAGCTTAGGGCAACAACCCCTCCACTTT.

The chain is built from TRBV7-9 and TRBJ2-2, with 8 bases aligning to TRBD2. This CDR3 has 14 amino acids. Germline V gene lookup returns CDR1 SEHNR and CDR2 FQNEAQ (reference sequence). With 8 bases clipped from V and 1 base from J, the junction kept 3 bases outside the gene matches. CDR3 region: CASPGGMNTGELFF. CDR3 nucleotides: TGTGCCAGCCCGGGGGGGATGAACACCGGGGAGCTGTTTTTT.

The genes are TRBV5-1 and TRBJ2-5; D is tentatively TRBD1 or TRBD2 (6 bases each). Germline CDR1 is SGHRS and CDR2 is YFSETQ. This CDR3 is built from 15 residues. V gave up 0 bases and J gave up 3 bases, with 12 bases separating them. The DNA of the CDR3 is TGCGCCAGCAGCTTGGATCCGGGGGACAAAGAGACCCAGTACTTC. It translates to CASSLDPGDKETQYF.

The CDR3 reads CSGLGLAGGTSTDTQYF. In DNA, the CDR3 is TGCAGCGGTCTAGGACTAGCGGGGGGGACTAGCACAGATACGCAGTATTTT. The chain combines TRBV29-1 with TRBJ2-3, with 15 bases aligning to TRBD2. There are 17 residues in the CDR3. Germline V lookup: CDR1 SQVTM, CDR2 ANQGSEA. With 7 bases clipped from V and 0 bases from J, the junction kept 8 bases outside the gene matches.

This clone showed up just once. Here the CDR3 reads CASSQDAGDQETQYF. The CDR3 DNA is TGCGCCAGCAGCCAAGATGCAGGAGATCAAGAGACCCAGTACTTC. The chain carries TRBV4-1 and TRBJ2-5, with D uncertain. V was cut by 0 bases and J by 2 bases, with 10 bases left in between. There are 15 residues in the CDR3. The V gene's germline CDR1 is MGHRA and CDR2 YSYEKL.

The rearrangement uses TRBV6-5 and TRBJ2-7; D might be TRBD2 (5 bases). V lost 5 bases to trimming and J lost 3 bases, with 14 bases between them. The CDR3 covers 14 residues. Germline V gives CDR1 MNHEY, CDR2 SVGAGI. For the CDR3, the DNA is TGTGCCAGCAGTCCCCGGGAAAGAATCTACGAGCAGTACTTC. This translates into CASSPRERIYEQYF.

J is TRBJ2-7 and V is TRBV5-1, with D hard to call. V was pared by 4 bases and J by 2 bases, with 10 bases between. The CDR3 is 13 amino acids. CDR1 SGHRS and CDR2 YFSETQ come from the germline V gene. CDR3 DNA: TGCGCCAGCAGCCCGGCCGCCCCCTACGAGCAGTACTTC. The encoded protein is CASSPAAPYEQYF. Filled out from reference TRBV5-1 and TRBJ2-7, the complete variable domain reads KAGVTQTPRYLIKTRGQQVTLSCSPISGHRSVSWYQQTPGQGLQFLFEYFSETQRNKGNFPGRFSGRQFSNSRSEMNVSTLELGDSALYLCASSPAAPYEQYFGPGTRLTVT.

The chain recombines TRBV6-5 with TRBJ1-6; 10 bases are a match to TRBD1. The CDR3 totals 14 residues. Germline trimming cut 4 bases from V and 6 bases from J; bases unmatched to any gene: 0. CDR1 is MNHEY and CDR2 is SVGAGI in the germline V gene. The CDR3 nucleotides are TGTGCCAGCAGTTGGGACAGGGGTAATTCACCCCTCCACTTT. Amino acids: CASSWDRGNSPLHF.